The rows below give T cell receptor beta chains drawn from one sample of a study of blood T cell repertoires in COVID-19. Some clones are missing from TCRdb's copy, which holds only in-frame ones; the method was immunoSEQ multiplex PCR. The data contain some 200,000 clones, under 90% of them singletons. The source material was peripheral blood. These receptors all stem from a woman aged 80 or over with active or convalescent COVID-19. Each CDR3 is given with its conserved first and last residue.

CDR3	J	V
CASSAIAGTGGGETQYF	TRBJ2-5	TRBV5-5
CASGAGQRNTIYF	TRBJ1-3	TRBV6-5
CASRILAGGDSEQFF	TRBJ2-1	TRBV6-5
CASSFIQGVRETQYF	TRBJ2-5	TRBV6-5
CASSPQGGETQYF	TRBJ2-5	TRBV18
CASSPRADQPQHF	TRBJ1-5	TRBV18
CASSRLAGGRDTQYF	TRBJ2-3	TRBV6-5
CASSLAGLDNSPLHF	TRBJ1-6	TRBV28
CASSKSRDRDRTNEKLFF	TRBJ1-4	TRBV5-1
CASSYSDRGYEQYF	TRBJ2-7	TRBV6-5
CASSPPGTRFLDTQYF	TRBJ2-3	TRBV9
CASSPAQGGTYEQYF	TRBJ2-7	TRBV18
CASNPTGGRYGYTF	TRBJ1-2	TRBV19
CASSDGTASYNEQFF	TRBJ2-1	TRBV9
CASSEAGLGYGYTF	TRBJ1-2	TRBV6-1